One and the same sample provided the 7 T cell receptor beta chains below, sequenced in a study of human T cells and chemical hapten exposure. TCRdb analysed the RACE reads with MiXCR anew, one entry per CDR3 protein. The table includes some 42,000 distinct CDR3 sequences, 8% to 9% detected once. Sample time point: patch test 2, 6 weeks after DPC sensitization. Treatment: therapeutic diphenylcyclopropenone sensitization with weekly scalp DPC. This specimen consisted of whole blood, obtained in connection with sensitization to the hapten diphenylcyclopropenone (DPC). Every receptor here comes from a woman between 40 and 55 years old with alopecia areata. Some clones in this sample may be carry-over from other donors' samples.

The CDR3 region has the DNA TGTGCCAGCAGTTTATCAGGGAGGCCTGAAGCTTTCTTT. Translated, it gives CASSLSGRPEAFF. The chain couples TRBV28 to TRBJ1-1, with D perhaps matching TRBD1 (5 bases). The germline CDR1 and CDR2 sequences are MDHEN and SYDVKM. Trimming shortened V by 1 base and J by 6 bases, and 9 bases separated the two germline ends. This CDR3 comprises 13 residues.

This clonotype showed up just a few times. The CDR3 bases are TGTGCCAGCAGAGAAAGCGGGGGGAGCTCCTACAATGAGCAGTTCTTC. It is translated as CASRESGGSSYNEQFF. The chain couples TRBV28 to TRBJ2-1, with 9 bases identical to TRBD2. V lost 6 bases and J lost 0; bases outside the gene matches: 6. This CDR3 contains 16 residues. Germline V gene sequence: CDR1 MDHEN, CDR2 SYDVKM.

This clonotype was counted ten times or more. This chain connects TRBV7-2 to TRBJ1-1; TRBD1 matches 7 bases. V trimming: 5 bases; J trimming: 2 bases; junction bases outside the gene matches: 8. The CDR3 spans 15 residues. Germline V gene sequence: CDR1 SGHTA, CDR2 FQGNSA. The CDR3 coding sequence is TGTGCCAGCAGCCCCCGAGACAGGGCAAACACTGAAGCTTTCTTT. It encodes CASSPRDRANTEAFF.

This chain's CDR3 is CASSLGRRHFSNQPQHF. Here the CDR3 DNA reads TGTGCCAGCAGCCTGGGGCGGCGTCATTTTAGCAATCAGCCCCAGCATTTT. The chain has TRBV14 and TRBJ1-5, with a possible D match to TRBD1 (5 bases). The CDR3 has 17 amino acids. CDR1 is SGHDN and CDR2 is FVKESK in the germline V gene. The V end was cut by 4 bases, the J end by 0 bases, with 16 bases between.

At least ten counts were recorded for this clonotype. V usage is TRBV4-2 and J usage is TRBJ2-7, with 7 bases identical to TRBD1. Germline assignment: CDR1 LGHNA and CDR2 YNFKEQ. CDR3 size: 16 residues. Trimming removed 0 bases from V and 1 base from J; junction bases left unmatched: 6. Here the CDR3 reads CASSQDDRDSSYEQYF. The CDR3 region has the DNA TGTGCCAGCAGCCAAGACGACCGGGACAGTTCCTACGAGCAGTACTTC.

This clonotype was observed many times. The chain uses TRBV2 and TRBJ2-3; the D is unclear. The germline V and J ends were trimmed by 8 bases and 0 bases, with 12 bases remaining between them. Per germline, CDR1 SNHLY and CDR2 FYNNEI. The CDR3 has 14 amino acids. This chain's CDR3 is CASRWYPSTDTQYF. DNA for the CDR3: TGTGCCAGCCGGTGGTACCCTAGCACAGATACGCAGTATTTT.

This clonotype was seen at least ten times. The chain is built from TRBV20-1 and TRBJ1-2, with no clear D. Germline assignment: CDR1 DFQATT and CDR2 SNEGSKA (reference sequence). The ends were cut back, 3 bases at V and 0 bases at J, with 11 bases in the middle. The length of the CDR3 is 14 residues. In DNA form, the CDR3 reads TGCAGTGCTAGGGTCCTCAGTACTAACTATGGCTACACCTTC. Translating gives CSARVLSTNYGYTF.